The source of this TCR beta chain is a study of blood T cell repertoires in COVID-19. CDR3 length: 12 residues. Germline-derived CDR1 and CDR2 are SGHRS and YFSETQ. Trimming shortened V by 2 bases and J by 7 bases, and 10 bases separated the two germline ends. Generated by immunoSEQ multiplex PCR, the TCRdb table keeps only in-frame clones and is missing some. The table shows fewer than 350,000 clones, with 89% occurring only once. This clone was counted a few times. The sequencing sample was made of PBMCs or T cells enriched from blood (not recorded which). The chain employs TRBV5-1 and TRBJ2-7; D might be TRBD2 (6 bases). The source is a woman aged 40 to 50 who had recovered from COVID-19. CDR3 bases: TGCGCCAGCAGCTTTTCAGGAGGGGAGCAGTACTTC. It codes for CASSFSGGEQYF. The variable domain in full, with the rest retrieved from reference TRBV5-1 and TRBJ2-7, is KAGVTQTPRYLIKTRGQQVTLSCSPISGHRSVSWYQQTPGQGLQFLFEYFSETQRNKGNFPGRFSGRQFSNSRSEMNVSTLELGDSALYLCASSFSGGEQYFGPGTRLTVT.